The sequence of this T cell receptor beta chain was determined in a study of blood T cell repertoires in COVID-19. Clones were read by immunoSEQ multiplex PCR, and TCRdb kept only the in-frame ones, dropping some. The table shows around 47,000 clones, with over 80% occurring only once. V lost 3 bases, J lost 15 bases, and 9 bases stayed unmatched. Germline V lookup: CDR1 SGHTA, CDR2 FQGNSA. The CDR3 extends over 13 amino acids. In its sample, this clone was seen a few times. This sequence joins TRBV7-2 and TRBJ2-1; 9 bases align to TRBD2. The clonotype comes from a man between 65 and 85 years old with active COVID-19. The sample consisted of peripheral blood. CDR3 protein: CASSFGLATLMFF. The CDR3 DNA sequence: TGTGCCAGCAGCTTTGGACTAGCGACCCTCATGTTCTTC.